The text below deals with one T cell receptor (beta chain). These data belong to a study of CD8+ T cells in alopecia areata. With 2 bases removed from V and 1 base from J, the gap between germline ends came to 9 bases. CDR1 MNHEY and CDR2 SMNVEV come from the germline V gene (reference sequence). The CDR3 covers 16 residues. Extracted RNA was reverse transcribed into cDNA, the sequencing template. Libraries were prepared by immunoSEQ multiplex PCR; TCRdb keeps only in-frame clonotypes and omits some of them. The table has 110,000 to 150,000 clones, around three fifths seen once. Peripheral blood samples and lesional scalp punch biopsies were obtained from alopecia areata patients. Researchers picked out CD4+ and CD8+ T cells from PBMCs by sorting.

This rearrangement joins TRBV27 to TRBJ2-6, with D possibly being TRBD1 (5 bases). This TCR derives from a human donor with alopecia areata. The sample consisted of CD4+ T cells sorted from blood, taken at week 0. The DNA of the CDR3 is TGTGCCAGCAGTTTAAGGTCAGGGTCTGGGGCCAACGTCCTGACTTTC. Translated: CASSLRSGSGANVLTF.